The 32 T cell receptor beta chains in this list originate from one sample, sequenced in a study of a mutant IDH1 vaccine in newly diagnosed glioma. Data came from immunoSEQ multiplex PCR; TCRdb stores just in-frame clones and leaves some out. This table holds about 47,000 clones, around 89% found once. These TCRs are of unknown antigen specificity. Time point of the sample: week 35, safety follow-up. Topical imiquimod accompanied each vaccine dose, which consisted of 300 ug of mutant IDH1 20-mer peptide. The sequencing here drew on PBMCs, taken from a glioma patient whose treatment included an IDH1 peptide vaccine. The receptors were gathered from a woman between 35 and 50 years old with glioma.

The chain combines TRBV5-1 with TRBJ2-2; D call uncertain. Trimming cost V 7 bases and J 7 bases, with 14 bases left between them. Germline CDR1 and CDR2: SGHRS and YFSETQ. The length of the CDR3 is 13 residues. Written as DNA, the CDR3 is TGCGCCAGCGGCCTGAACGGGTTCGGGGAGCTGTTTTTT. Protein: CASGLNGFGELFF.

The rearrangement links TRBV6-6 to TRBJ1-2; TRBD1 might be the D (6 bases). Germline CDR1 MNHNY, CDR2 SVGAGI (reference sequence). Trimming stripped 2 bases from V and 0 bases from J, with 13 bases between. This CDR3 contains 16 residues. CDR3 residues: CASSYTLRTANYGYTF. CDR3 in DNA: TGTGCCAGCAGTTACACCCTCAGGACAGCTAACTATGGCTACACCTTC.

The rearrangement joins TRBV28 to TRBJ1-5, with TRBD1 matching 8 bases. The CDR3 runs to 15 residues. Looked up from germline, CDR1 is MDHEN and CDR2 is SYDVKM. V shed 7 bases, J shed 3 bases, and the junction held 8 bases outside the gene matches. This chain's CDR3 is CASNHRDRINQPQHF. The CDR3 coding sequence is TGTGCCAGCAATCACCGGGACAGGATCAATCAGCCCCAGCATTTT.

The chain links TRBV25-1 to TRBJ2-7, with TRBD1 matching 8 bases. The CDR3 extends over 15 amino acids. The germline CDR1 and CDR2 sequences are MGHDK and SYGVNS. The V and J ends lost 3 bases and 4 bases, in that order; junction bases with no gene match: 8. CDR3 in DNA: TGTGCCAGCAGTGACCGTCGGACAGGGCTATACGAGCAGTACTTC. This codes for CASSDRRTGLYEQYF.

The V call is TRBV5-1, the J call TRBJ2-5; the match to TRBD1 covers 7 bases. Unmatched junction bases numbered 9, after V lost 0 bases and J lost 4 bases. The CDR3 runs to 16 residues. CDR1 SGHRS and CDR2 YFSETQ come from the germline V gene. This CDR3 reads CASSLVQGPTVETQYF. The CDR3 nucleotides read TGCGCCAGCAGCTTGGTACAGGGGCCGACCGTAGAGACCCAGTACTTC.

The chain joins TRBV7-9 to TRBJ1-5; 8 nucleotides match TRBD1. This CDR3 is 14 amino acids long. Germline V CDR1 and CDR2: SEHNR, FQNEAQ (reference sequence). V was pared by 3 bases and J by 4 bases, with 2 bases of the junction left unmatched. CDR3 bases: TGTGCCAGCAGCTTTGGGACAGGTAATCAGCCCCAGCATTTT. It yields the protein CASSFGTGNQPQHF.

The V gene is TRBV13, the J gene TRBJ2-7; tentatively, D is TRBD1 (5 bases). CDR1 is PRHDT, CDR2 FYEKMQ, per germline (reference sequence). The CDR3 consists of 13 residues. The germline V and J ends were trimmed by 5 bases and 3 bases, with 11 bases remaining between them. CDR3 amino acids: CASSGHYDYEQYF. The CDR3 bases are TGTGCCAGCAGCGGACACTACGACTACGAGCAGTACTTC.

The gene calls are TRBV15 and TRBJ1-5; D unclear. Germline V gene data show CDR1 as LNHNV and CDR2 as YYDKDF (reference sequence). CDR3 size: 15 residues. V shed 0 bases and J shed 5 bases, with 11 bases lying between them. The CDR3 DNA sequence: TGTGCCACCAGCAGAGAGGGAAGCTCCGATCAGCCCCAGCATTTT. Protein sequence: CATSREGSSDQPQHF. Variable domain in full (rest from reference TRBV15 and TRBJ1-5): DAMVIQNPRYQVTQFGKPVTLSCSQTLNHNVMYWYQQKSSQAPKLLFHYYDKDFNNEADTPDNFQSRRPNTSFCFLDIRSPGLGDTAMYLCATSREGSSDQPQHFGDGTRLSIL.

The chain uses TRBV2 and TRBJ2-5, with TRBD1 identical over 10 bases. Germline CDR1 reads SNHLY; CDR2 reads FYNNEI. This CDR3 contains 14 residues. With V trimmed by 3 bases and J by 4 bases, 2 bases remained unmatched. CDR3 sequence: CASSEDRGGETQYF. In DNA form, the CDR3 reads TGTGCCAGCAGTGAGGACAGGGGGGGAGAGACCCAGTACTTC. The variable domain in full, with the rest retrieved from reference TRBV2 and TRBJ2-5, is EPEVTQTPSHQVTQMGQEVILRCVPISNHLYFYWYRQILGQKVEFLVSFYNNEISEKSEIFDDQFSVERPDGSNFTLKIRSTKLEDSAMYFCASSEDRGGETQYFGPGTRLLVL.

The chain links TRBV7-8 to TRBJ1-5; 8 nucleotides line up with TRBD1. J lost 2 bases, V lost 5 bases, and 5 bases had no gene match. The CDR3 loop spans 15 amino acids. Germline V CDR1 and CDR2: SGHVS, FQNEAQ. The CDR3 loop reads CASSQDRVGNQPQHF. CDR3 in DNA: TGTGCCAGCAGCCAGGACAGGGTCGGCAATCAGCCCCAGCATTTT.

V gene TRBV27 combines with J gene TRBJ2-7; D gene ambiguous. V was trimmed by 4 bases and J by 2 bases, leaving 9 bases between them. This CDR3 region has 13 residues. Germline CDR1 is MNHEY and CDR2 is SMNVEV (reference sequence). This CDR3 is CASSYRAAYEQYF. In DNA form, the CDR3 reads TGTGCCAGCAGTTATAGGGCCGCCTACGAGCAGTACTTC.

This chain links TRBV6-5 with TRBJ2-7, with 7 bases identical to TRBD1. Germline CDR1 MNHEY, CDR2 SVGAGI. The CDR3 spans 14 residues. V lost 5 bases and J lost 1; bases outside the gene matches: 5. This CDR3 reads CASSPRDSSYEQYF. CDR3 coding DNA: TGTGCCAGCAGTCCCCGGGACAGTTCCTACGAGCAGTACTTC.

The J gene is TRBJ1-1, the V gene TRBV4-3; D not resolved. Germline-derived CDR1 and CDR2 are LGHNA and YSLEER. This CDR3 spans 14 amino acids. V dropped 1 base and J dropped 10 bases, with 16 bases sitting between them. CDR3 sequence: CASSQAGNSRGAFF. DNA of the CDR3: TGCGCCAGCAGCCAAGCTGGAAACAGTCGAGGAGCTTTCTTT.

The chain employs TRBV27 and TRBJ2-1, with D hard to call. CDR3 length: 14 amino acids. Germline V gives CDR1 MNHEY, CDR2 SMNVEV (reference sequence). Deletions cut 0 bases from V and 12 bases from J, with 15 bases between. The CDR3 here is CASSLSVGLEVQFF. The DNA for the CDR3 is TGTGCCAGCAGTTTATCTGTGGGCCTAGAGGTGCAGTTCTTC.

The rearrangement uses TRBV4-1 and TRBJ2-2, with 7 bases matching TRBD2. Per germline, CDR1 MGHRA and CDR2 YSYEKL. The junction had 9 bases not matched to a gene; V was cut back by 4 bases and J by 4 bases. This CDR3 is built from 16 residues. CDR3 nucleotides: TGCGCCAGCAGCCGAGGGGCGGGAGCGAGCACCGGGGAGCTGTTTTTT. Protein sequence: CASSRGAGASTGELFF.

This chain joins TRBV5-8 and TRBJ1-5; 7 bases fit TRBD1. CDR3 length equals 14 residues. The ends lost 3 bases at V and 5 bases at J; junction bases unmatched: 5. Germline-derived CDR1 and CDR2 are SGHTS and YDEGEE. In DNA form, the CDR3 reads TGTGCCAGCAGCTCTAAGGACAGGCATCAGCCCCAGCATTTT. Its translation: CASSSKDRHQPQHF.

This clone was seen just once. V usage is TRBV19 and J usage is TRBJ2-5; D may be TRBD2 (5 bases). Germline CDR1 and CDR2: LNHDA and SQIVND (reference sequence). The CDR3 loop spans 16 amino acids. The V end lost 5 bases, the J end lost 1 base, and 17 bases lay between the germline ends. The CDR3 nucleotides are TGTGCCAGTAGTCCTTGGGAGCCCCGCGCCCAAGAGACCCAGTACTTC. Its protein is CASSPWEPRAQETQYF. The full variable domain, completed using reference TRBV19 and TRBJ2-5, is DGGITQSPKYLFRKEGQNVTLSCEQNLNHDAMYWYRQDPGQGLRLIYYSQIVNDFQKGDIAEGYSVSREKKESFPLTVTSAQKNPTAFYLCASSPWEPRAQETQYFGPGTRLLVL.

This clone showed up just once. The chain employs TRBV6-5 and TRBJ1-4; TRBD1 aligns across 8 bases. Germline values: CDR1 MNHEY, CDR2 SVGAGI. With 2 bases clipped from V and 8 bases from J, the junction kept 7 bases outside the gene matches. The length of the CDR3 is 15 residues. The CDR3 region has the DNA TGTGCCAGCAGTTACGCTCAGGGGGCTTACGAAAAACTGTTTTTT. Its protein is CASSYAQGAYEKLFF.

This chain links TRBV2 with TRBJ1-1; 10 bases are shared with TRBD1. Trimming took 5 bases from V and 0 from J; bases not matched to a gene: 3. The CDR3 loop spans 15 amino acids. Germline CDR1 reads SNHLY; CDR2 reads FYNNEI. The CDR3 is CASSSGQGVNTEAFF. DNA of the CDR3: TGTGCCAGCAGTAGCGGACAGGGGGTGAACACTGAAGCTTTCTTT.

There are a few counts of this clone. The V gene is TRBV4-1, the J gene TRBJ1-2; 9 positions agree with TRBD1. Germline lookup yields CDR1 MGHRA and CDR2 YSYEKL. The V gene end was trimmed by 3 bases and the J gene end by 7 bases; junction bases not matched to a gene: 9. The CDR3 loop spans 15 amino acids. The CDR3 DNA is TGCGCCAGCAGCCACAGGGACAGGGTTTCTTCTGGCTACACCTTC. Amino acids: CASSHRDRVSSGYTF.

The CDR3 here is CASSSRQGRYEQYF. CDR3 DNA sequence: TGTGCCAGCAGCTCTAGGCAGGGACGATACGAGCAGTACTTC. V and J are TRBV5-5 and TRBJ2-7, with D possibly called TRBD1 or TRBD2 (5 bases each). This CDR3 spans 14 amino acids. Germline CDR1 reads SGHKS; CDR2 reads YYEKEE (reference sequence). V lost 3 bases to trimming and J lost 4 bases, with 14 bases between them.

This clone was detected only once. The chain has TRBV29-1 and TRBJ1-1, with a tentative D call TRBD1 (6 bases). The CDR3 runs to 12 residues. Trimming shortened V by 6 bases and J by 2 bases, and 10 bases separated the two germline ends. Germline CDR1 and CDR2: SQVTM and ANQGSEA. As DNA, the CDR3 is TGCAGCGTACCGACAGGCAACACTGAAGCTTTCTTT. It codes for CSVPTGNTEAFF.

The chain recombines TRBV6-8 with TRBJ2-6; D not resolved. Germline CDR1 and CDR2: MNHGY and SAAAGT. Trimming took 5 bases from V and 5 from J, leaving 16 bases between them. This CDR3 spans 16 amino acids. The CDR3 region has the DNA TGTGCCAGCAGTGCTATACAACAAAGTCGGGCCAACGTCCTGACTTTC. Translated, it gives CASSAIQQSRANVLTF.

The rearrangement uses TRBV10-3 and TRBJ1-5; no clear D. The CDR3 has 14 residues. CDR1 and CDR2 (germline): ENHRY, SYGVKD. V lost 4 bases, J lost 2 bases, and 9 bases lay in between. CDR3 protein: CAISGEGRNQPQHF. In DNA form, the CDR3 reads TGTGCCATCAGTGGGGAGGGCCGCAATCAGCCCCAGCATTTT.

The J gene is TRBJ2-7, the V gene TRBV6-5, with TRBD1 matching over 7 bases. Germline V CDR1 and CDR2: MNHEY, SVGAGI. This CDR3 has 13 residues. The ends lost 2 bases at V and 5 bases at J; junction bases unmatched: 3. The CDR3 bases are TGTGCCAGCAGTTACAGGGGGCACGACGAGCAGTACTTC. Residues: CASSYRGHDEQYF.

This clone was seen a handful of times. The rearrangement joins TRBV5-4 to TRBJ2-2; TRBD2 aligns across 11 bases. The CDR3 spans 15 residues. The V segment lost 1 base and the J segment 8 bases; nucleotides outside the gene matches: 4. Per germline, CDR1 SGHNT and CDR2 YYREEE (reference sequence). The CDR3 is CASSLRLAGQGELFF. CDR3 DNA sequence: TGTGCCAGCAGCTTGAGACTAGCGGGGCAGGGGGAGCTGTTTTTT.

The rearrangement links TRBV5-1 to TRBJ2-4; D is unresolved. Trimming pared 4 bases from V and 4 bases from J, leaving 12 bases between. This CDR3 spans 14 amino acids. Per germline, CDR1 SGHRS and CDR2 YFSETQ. The DNA for the CDR3 is TGCGCCAGCAGCCCGACCCAGATTAAAAACATTCAGTACTTC. Its protein is CASSPTQIKNIQYF.

This clone was observed a single time. CDR3 DNA sequence: TGTGCCAGCAGTTACCACAGGGACGTGGTGGAGACCCAGTACTTC. Amino acid sequence: CASSYHRDVVETQYF. The V gene is TRBV6-6, the J gene TRBJ2-5; D perhaps matches TRBD1 (6 bases). Trimming left V 2 bases short and J 5 bases short, with 15 bases between. CDR1 and CDR2 from the germline V gene are MNHNY and SVGAGI (reference sequence). The CDR3 sequence is 15 residues long.

The genes are TRBV4-2 and TRBJ1-5; D uncertain. Germline V gene lookup returns CDR1 LGHNA and CDR2 YNFKEQ. Trimming cost V 0 bases and J 2 bases, with 5 bases left between them. CDR3 length: 14 amino acids. In DNA, the CDR3 is TGTGCCAGCAGCCAAGAGGAAGGCAATCAGCCCCAGCATTTT. Translated: CASSQEEGNQPQHF.

The chain combines TRBV15 with TRBJ2-1, with TRBD2 identical over 12 bases. This CDR3 has 17 residues. Germline CDR1 reads LNHNV; CDR2 reads YYDKDF (reference sequence). Trimming removed 0 bases from V and 9 bases from J; junction bases left unmatched: 9. DNA for the CDR3: TGTGCCACCAGCAGAGATGGGCTAGCGGGAGGGCCGAGTGAGCAGTTCTTC. Protein: CATSRDGLAGGPSEQFF.

The chain's CDR3 is CASRHGGQGSTQYF. As DNA, the CDR3 is TGTGCCAGCAGGCACGGGGGCCAGGGGTCTACGCAGTATTTT. The J gene is TRBJ2-3, the V gene TRBV7-2; D is possibly TRBD1 or TRBD2 (6 bases each). Per germline, CDR1 SGHTA and CDR2 FQGNSA. The CDR3 loop spans 14 amino acids. Trimming took off 6 bases at V and 8 bases at J, with 18 bases between the two ends.

This clone was seen more than once but under ten times. J is TRBJ1-1 and V is TRBV18; weak D call: TRBD1 (5 bases). The V gene's germline CDR1 is KGHSH and CDR2 LQKENI. The germline V and J ends were trimmed by 6 bases and 1 base, with 9 bases remaining between them. The CDR3 sequence is 13 residues long. CDR3 residues: CASSPQGNTEAFF. As DNA, the CDR3 is TGTGCCAGCTCCCCTCAGGGGAACACTGAAGCTTTCTTT.